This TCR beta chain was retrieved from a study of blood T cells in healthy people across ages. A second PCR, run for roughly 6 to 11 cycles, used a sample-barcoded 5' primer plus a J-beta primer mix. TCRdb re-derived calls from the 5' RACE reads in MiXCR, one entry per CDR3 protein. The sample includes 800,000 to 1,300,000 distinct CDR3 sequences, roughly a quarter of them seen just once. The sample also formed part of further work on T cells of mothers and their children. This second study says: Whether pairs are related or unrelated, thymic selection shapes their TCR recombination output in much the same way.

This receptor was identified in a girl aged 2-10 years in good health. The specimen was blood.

The CDR3 here is CATSDLGAGWSTGELFF. The CDR3 bases are TGTGCCACCAGTGATTTAGGGGCAGGGTGGAGCACCGGGGAGCTGTTTTTT. V and J are TRBV24-1 and TRBJ2-2; weak D call: TRBD1 (5 bases). The germline V gene encodes CDR1 KGHDR and CDR2 SFDVKD. Trimming took 1 base from V and 4 from J, leaving 15 bases between them. The CDR3 contains 17 residues.